The 13 T cell receptor beta chains in this list originate from one sample, sequenced in a study of early T cells in non-severe SARS-CoV-2 infection. TCRdb recomputed calls from the 5' RACE reads with MiXCR, one row per CDR3 protein. The repertoire consists of approximately 28,000 distinct CDR3 sequences, with 6% to 7.5% occurring once and the leading ten covering approximately 30%. Source: whole blood, taken at baseline. Receptor source: an adult who was a healthcare worker with PCR-confirmed SARS-CoV-2 infection or an uninfected control (not recorded which).

This clonotype was counted at least ten times. The chain recombines TRBV28 with TRBJ2-3; 7 nucleotides match TRBD2. This CDR3 spans 13 amino acids. The germline CDR1 and CDR2 sequences are MDHEN and SYDVKM. V trimming: 4 bases; J trimming: 6 bases; junction bases outside the gene matches: 4. CDR3 coding DNA: TGTGCCAGCAGTTCGGGGGGTTGGGATACGCAGTATTTT. Translation: CASSSGGWDTQYF. The entire variable domain, with the rest obtained from reference TRBV28 and TRBJ2-3, is as follows: DVKVTQSSRYLVKRTGEKVFLECVQDMDHENMFWYRQDPGLGLRLIYFSYDVKMKEKGDIPEGYSVSREKKERFSLILESASTNQTSMYLCASSSGGWDTQYFGPGTRLTVL.

In this sample, this clonotype turned up once. Since a much larger clone is just one base distant, this may be a read error. This chain uses TRBV24-1 with TRBJ2-2; 7 nucleotides match TRBD2. Germline V gene lookup returns CDR1 KGHDR and CDR2 SFDVKD. CDR3 length equals 16 residues. Trimming took 1 base from V and 6 from J; bases not matched to a gene: 7. The CDR3 nucleotides read TGTGCCACCAGTGATTTAGCTGGCGGGAGATCCGGGGAGCTGTTTTTT. It specifies CATSDLAGGRSGELFF.

This chain joins TRBV28 and TRBJ2-5; 9 bases are a match to TRBD2. The V segment lost 7 bases and the J segment 5 bases; nucleotides outside the gene matches: 5. CDR3 size: 13 residues. Germline-derived CDR1 and CDR2 are MDHEN and SYDVKM. Here the CDR3 reads CASIQSGGETQYF. The CDR3 nucleotides are TGTGCCAGCATTCAAAGCGGGGGGGAGACCCAGTACTTC.

This clonotype was seen ten or more times. This chain's CDR3 is CSVEGRTETQYF. In DNA form, the CDR3 reads TGCAGCGTTGAAGGACGTACGGAGACCCAGTACTTC. The rearrangement uses TRBV29-1 and TRBJ2-5, with D unclear. This CDR3 is 12 amino acids long. Trimming took off 1 base at V and 5 bases at J, with 8 bases between the two ends. The V gene's germline CDR1 is SQVTM and CDR2 ANQGSEA. Full variable domain (remainder filled in from reference TRBV29-1 and TRBJ2-5): SAVISQKPSRDICQRGTSLTIQCQVDSQVTMMFWYRQQPGQSLTLIATANQGSEATYESGFVIDKFPISRPNLTFSTLTVSNMSPEDSSIYLCSVEGRTETQYFGPGTRLLVL.

This clonotype showed up many times. The CDR3 DNA sequence: TGCAGTGCTAGGATCGCGCAGGATACGCAGTATTTT. Encoded protein: CSARIAQDTQYF. The chain recombines TRBV20-1 with TRBJ2-3; D unclear. This CDR3 comprises 12 residues. Germline V gene lookup returns CDR1 DFQATT and CDR2 SNEGSKA (reference sequence). Trimming removed 3 bases at V and 6 bases at J, with 10 bases between.

This clonotype was detected ten times or more. V usage is TRBV24-1 and J usage is TRBJ2-1; 8 bases map to TRBD2. Per germline, CDR1 KGHDR and CDR2 SFDVKD. CDR3 length: 14 amino acids. V was pared by 6 bases and J by 4 bases, with 4 bases of the junction left unmatched. Here the CDR3 reads CATSFSGIYNEQFF. Written as DNA, the CDR3 is TGTGCCACCAGTTTTAGCGGGATTTACAATGAGCAGTTCTTC.

This clonotype occurred many times. The CDR3 is CASSYGAGSPLHF. Written as DNA, the CDR3 is TGTGCCAGCAGTTACGGTGCCGGGTCACCCCTCCACTTT. This chain links TRBV6-6 with TRBJ1-6; D gene unclear. The V and J ends lost 2 bases and 10 bases respectively, with 9 bases between them. Looked up from germline, CDR1 is MNHNY and CDR2 is SVGAGI (reference sequence). The CDR3 runs to 13 residues.

This clonotype appeared many times. The V gene is TRBV12-3 or TRBV12-4, the J gene TRBJ2-1; D remains ambiguous. Trimming pared 6 bases from V and 6 bases from J, leaving 9 bases between. This CDR3 comprises 12 residues. CDR3 in DNA: TGTGCCAGCAGCAACCCTGGCAATGAGCAGTTCTTC. Its protein is CASSNPGNEQFF.

The table lists this clonotype with many counts. The chain recombines TRBV7-9 with TRBJ1-2; D gene unclear. The CDR3 has 13 residues. Trimming cost V 5 bases and J 2 bases, with 9 bases left between them. Germline V gene data show CDR1 as SEHNR and CDR2 as FQNEAQ (reference sequence). This CDR3 is CASSPGVNYGYTF. The CDR3 DNA is TGTGCCAGCAGCCCAGGAGTAAACTATGGCTACACCTTC.

This clonotype has just a few counts. The V call is TRBV14, the J call TRBJ2-3; 13 bases map to TRBD2. Germline V gives CDR1 SGHDN, CDR2 FVKESK. CDR3 size: 16 residues. V lost 4 bases and J lost 0; bases outside the gene matches: 1. The CDR3 DNA sequence: TGTGCCAGCAGCCCGGGACTAGCGGGGAGCACAGATACGCAGTATTTT. It specifies CASSPGLAGSTDTQYF.

This clonotype was counted ten times or more. This chain links TRBV4-2 with TRBJ1-2; 9 nucleotides match TRBD1. The germline gives CDR1 LGHNA, CDR2 YNFKEQ. CDR3 size: 14 residues. With 4 bases clipped from V and 4 bases from J, the junction kept 4 bases outside the gene matches. This CDR3 is CASSPRTGVYGYTF. In DNA, the CDR3 is TGTGCCAGCAGCCCGCGGACAGGGGTCTATGGCTACACCTTC.

This clonotype showed up many times. V is TRBV10-1 and J is TRBJ2-1, with 10 bases identical to TRBD1. Trimming removed 6 bases from V and 5 bases from J; junction bases left unmatched: 7. This CDR3 region has 15 residues. Germline CDR1 WNHNN, CDR2 SYGVQD (reference sequence). The CDR3, as DNA: TGCGCCAGCAGCTCCGGGACAGGGGCCAACAATGAGCAGTTCTTC. This gives the protein CASSSGTGANNEQFF.

This sequence joins TRBV21-1 and TRBJ1-6; the listed D gene, TRBD1, was not tested against the DNA. TRBV21-1 corresponds to a pseudogene. The CDR3 totals 17 residues. CDR3 residues: CASSNKGGRSDNSPLHF. The CDR3 DNA sequence: TGTGCCAGCAGCAATAAGGGCGGCAGGAGCGATAATTCACCCCTCCACTTT.